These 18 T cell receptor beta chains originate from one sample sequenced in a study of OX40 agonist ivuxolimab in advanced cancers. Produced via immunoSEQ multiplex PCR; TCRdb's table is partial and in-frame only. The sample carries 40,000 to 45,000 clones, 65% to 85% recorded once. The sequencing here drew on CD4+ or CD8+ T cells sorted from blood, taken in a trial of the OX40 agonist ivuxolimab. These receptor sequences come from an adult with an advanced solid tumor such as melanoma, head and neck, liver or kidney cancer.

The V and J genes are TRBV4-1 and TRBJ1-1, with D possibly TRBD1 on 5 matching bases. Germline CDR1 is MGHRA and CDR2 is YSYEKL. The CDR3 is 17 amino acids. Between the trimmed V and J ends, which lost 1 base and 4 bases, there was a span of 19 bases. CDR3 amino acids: CASSQVFSGALSTEAFF. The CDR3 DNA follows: TGCGCCAGCAGCCAAGTATTTTCCGGGGCATTGAGCACTGAAGCTTTCTTT.

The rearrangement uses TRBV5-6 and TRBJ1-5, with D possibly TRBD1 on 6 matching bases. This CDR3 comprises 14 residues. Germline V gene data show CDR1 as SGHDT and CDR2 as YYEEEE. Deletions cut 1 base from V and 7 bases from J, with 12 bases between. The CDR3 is CASSLREGGQPQHF. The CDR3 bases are TGTGCCAGCAGCTTGAGGGAGGGGGGCCAGCCCCAGCATTTT. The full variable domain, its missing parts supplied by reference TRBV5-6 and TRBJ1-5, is DAGVTQSPTHLIKTRGQQVTLRCSPKSGHDTVSWYQQALGQGPQFIFQYYEEEERQRGNFPDRFSGHQFPNYSSELNVNALLLGDSALYLCASSLREGGQPQHFGDGTRLSIL.

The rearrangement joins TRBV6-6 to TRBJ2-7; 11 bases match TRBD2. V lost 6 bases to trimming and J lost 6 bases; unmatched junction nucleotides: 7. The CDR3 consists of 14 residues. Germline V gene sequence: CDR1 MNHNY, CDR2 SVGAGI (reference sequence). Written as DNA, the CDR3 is TGTGCCAGCAGCCCCAGCCTAGCGGGAGGCGAGCAGTACTTC. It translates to CASSPSLAGGEQYF.

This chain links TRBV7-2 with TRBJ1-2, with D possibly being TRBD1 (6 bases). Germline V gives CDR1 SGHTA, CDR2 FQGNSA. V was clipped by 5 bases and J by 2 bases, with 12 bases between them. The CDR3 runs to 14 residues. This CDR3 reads CASSLSGVNYGYTF. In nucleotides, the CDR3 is TGTGCCAGCAGCCTATCAGGGGTGAACTATGGCTACACCTTC.

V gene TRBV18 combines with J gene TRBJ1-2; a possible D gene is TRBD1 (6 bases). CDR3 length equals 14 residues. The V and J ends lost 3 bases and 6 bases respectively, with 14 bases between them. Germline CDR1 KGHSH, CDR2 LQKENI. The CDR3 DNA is TGTGCCAGCTCACCCGCAGGGGAATACGATGGCTACACCTTC. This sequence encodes CASSPAGEYDGYTF.

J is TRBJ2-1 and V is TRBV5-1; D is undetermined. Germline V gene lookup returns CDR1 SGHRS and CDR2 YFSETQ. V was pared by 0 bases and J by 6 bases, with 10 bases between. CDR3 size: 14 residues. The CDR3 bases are TGCGCCAGCAGCTTGGAGGGCAGAGTCAATGAGCAGTTCTTC. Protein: CASSLEGRVNEQFF.

CDR3 sequence: CASSLEGGADEQYF. The CDR3 DNA is TGTGCCAGCAGCTTGGAAGGCGGGGCGGACGAGCAGTACTTC. The rearrangement joins TRBV5-4 to TRBJ2-7; a possible D gene is TRBD2 (6 bases). Germline CDR1 SGHNT, CDR2 YYREEE (reference sequence). Deletions cut 0 bases from V and 5 bases from J, with 12 bases between. The CDR3 is 14 residues long.

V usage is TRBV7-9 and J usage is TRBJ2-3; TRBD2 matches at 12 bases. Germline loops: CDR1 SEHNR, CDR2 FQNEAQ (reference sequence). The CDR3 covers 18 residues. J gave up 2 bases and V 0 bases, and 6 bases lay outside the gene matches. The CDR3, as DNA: TGTGCCAGCAGCTTAGCACCGCGACTAGCGGGAGACACAGATACGCAGTATTTT. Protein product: CASSLAPRLAGDTDTQYF. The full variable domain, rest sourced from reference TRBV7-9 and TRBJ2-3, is DTGVSQNPRHKITKRGQNVTFRCDPISEHNRLYWYRQTLGQGPEFLTYFQNEAQLEKSRLLSDRFSAERPKGSFSTLEIQRTEQGDSAMYLCASSLAPRLAGDTDTQYFGPGTRLTVL.

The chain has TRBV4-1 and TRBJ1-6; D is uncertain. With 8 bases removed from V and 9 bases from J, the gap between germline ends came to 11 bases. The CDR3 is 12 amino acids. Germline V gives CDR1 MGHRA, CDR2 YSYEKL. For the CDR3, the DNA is TGCGCCAGCTCCTCCCGAGGTTCACCCCTCCACTTT. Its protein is CASSSRGSPLHF.

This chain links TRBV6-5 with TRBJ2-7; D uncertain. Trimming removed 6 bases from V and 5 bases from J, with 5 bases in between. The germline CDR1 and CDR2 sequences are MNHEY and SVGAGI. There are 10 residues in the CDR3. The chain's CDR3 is CASRLHEQYF. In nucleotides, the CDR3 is TGTGCCAGCAGGTTGCACGAGCAGTACTTC.

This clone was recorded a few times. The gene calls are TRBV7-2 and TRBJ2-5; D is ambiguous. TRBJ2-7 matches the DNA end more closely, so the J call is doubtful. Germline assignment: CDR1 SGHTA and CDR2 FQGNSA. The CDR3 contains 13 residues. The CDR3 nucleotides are TGTGCCAGCAGCTTAGAAGCCGAGTACGAGCAGTACTTC. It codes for CASSLEAEYEQYF.

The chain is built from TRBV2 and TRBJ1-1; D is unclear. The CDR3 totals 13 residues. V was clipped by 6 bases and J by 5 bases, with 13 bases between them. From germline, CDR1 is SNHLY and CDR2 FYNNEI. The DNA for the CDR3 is TGTGCCAGCAGCAGCCTCGGTGTGACTGAAGCTTTCTTT. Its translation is CASSSLGVTEAFF.

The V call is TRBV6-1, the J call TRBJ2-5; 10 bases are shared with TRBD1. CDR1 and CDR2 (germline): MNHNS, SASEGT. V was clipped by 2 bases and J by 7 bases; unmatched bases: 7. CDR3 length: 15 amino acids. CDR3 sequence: CASSERQGAFATQYF. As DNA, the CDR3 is TGTGCCAGCAGTGAAAGACAGGGGGCTTTCGCGACCCAGTACTTC.

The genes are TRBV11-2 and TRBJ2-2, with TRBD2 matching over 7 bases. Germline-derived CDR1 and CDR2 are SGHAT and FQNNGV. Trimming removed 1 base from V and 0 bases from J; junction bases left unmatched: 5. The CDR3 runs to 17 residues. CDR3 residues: CASSLGGAGANTGELFF. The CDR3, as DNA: TGTGCCAGCAGCTTAGGAGGGGCGGGAGCGAACACCGGGGAGCTGTTTTTT.

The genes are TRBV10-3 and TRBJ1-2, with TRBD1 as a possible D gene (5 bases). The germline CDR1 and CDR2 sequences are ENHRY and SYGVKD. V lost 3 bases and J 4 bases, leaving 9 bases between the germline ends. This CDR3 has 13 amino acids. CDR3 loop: CAISDGAFYGYTF. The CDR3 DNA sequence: TGTGCCATCAGTGACGGGGCGTTCTATGGCTACACCTTC.

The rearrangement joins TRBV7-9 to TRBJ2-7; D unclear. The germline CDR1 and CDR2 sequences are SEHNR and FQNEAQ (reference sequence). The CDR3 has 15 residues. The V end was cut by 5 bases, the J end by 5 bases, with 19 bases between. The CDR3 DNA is TGTGCCAGCAGCCCCCGACTGCGGAAAGGGCACGAGCAGTACTTC. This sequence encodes CASSPRLRKGHEQYF.

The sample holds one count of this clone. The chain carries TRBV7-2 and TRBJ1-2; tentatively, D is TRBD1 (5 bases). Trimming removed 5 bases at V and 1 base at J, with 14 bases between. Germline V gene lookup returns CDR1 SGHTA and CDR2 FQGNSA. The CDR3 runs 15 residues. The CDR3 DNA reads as TGTGCCAGCAGCCGCCGACAGCACCATAACTATGGCTACACCTTC. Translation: CASSRRQHHNYGYTF.

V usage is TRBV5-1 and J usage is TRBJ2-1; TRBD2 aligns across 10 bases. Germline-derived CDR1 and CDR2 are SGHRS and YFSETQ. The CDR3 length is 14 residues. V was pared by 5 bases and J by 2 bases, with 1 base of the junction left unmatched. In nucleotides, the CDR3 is TGCGCCAGCAGACTAGCGGGACCCTACAATGAGCAGTTCTTC. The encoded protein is CASRLAGPYNEQFF.